The T cell receptor beta chain described here comes from a study of T-cell memory formation after mild COVID-19. Trimming took 4 bases from V and 6 from J, leaving 11 bases between them. There are 13 residues in the CDR3. CDR1 is LGHNA, CDR2 YSLEER, per germline. From the 5' RACE reads, TCRdb called clonotypes with MiXCR, one entry per CDR3 protein. The sample gives more than 250,000 distinct CDR3 sequences, more than 15% of which show up once; roughly 24% is in the top ten. Input material: PBMCs or a T cell subset sorted from them (not recorded which). The chain employs TRBV4-3 and TRBJ2-3, with D maybe TRBD2 (5 bases). The clonotype was recovered from a man between 18 and 29 years old who had mild COVID-19 (a few samples of this study predate the infection). Cell type and time point are not known. Written as DNA, the CDR3 is TGCGCCAGCAGCCCCGAGGGATTCGATACGCAGTATTTT. Translated, it gives CASSPEGFDTQYF.